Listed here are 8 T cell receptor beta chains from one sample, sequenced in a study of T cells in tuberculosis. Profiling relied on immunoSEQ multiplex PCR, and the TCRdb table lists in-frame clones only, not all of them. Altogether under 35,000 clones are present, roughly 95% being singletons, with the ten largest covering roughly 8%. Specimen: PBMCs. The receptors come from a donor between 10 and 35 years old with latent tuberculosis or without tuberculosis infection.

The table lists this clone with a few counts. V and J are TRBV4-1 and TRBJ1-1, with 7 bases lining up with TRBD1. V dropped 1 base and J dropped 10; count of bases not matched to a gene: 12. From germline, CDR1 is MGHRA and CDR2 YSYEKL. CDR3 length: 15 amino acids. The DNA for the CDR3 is TGCGCCAGCAGCCAAGCCGTCGAGGGGGCCAGGGGAGCTTTCTTT. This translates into CASSQAVEGARGAFF.

The CDR3, as DNA: TGCGCCAGCAGCTTTTTTACCGAGAGTAACACCATATATTTT. Translating it yields CASSFFTESNTIYF. The rearrangement links TRBV5-1 to TRBJ1-3; D is ambiguous. V lost 2 bases to trimming and J lost 7 bases, with 13 bases between them. Germline-derived CDR1 and CDR2 are SGHRS and YFSETQ. The CDR3 is 14 residues long.

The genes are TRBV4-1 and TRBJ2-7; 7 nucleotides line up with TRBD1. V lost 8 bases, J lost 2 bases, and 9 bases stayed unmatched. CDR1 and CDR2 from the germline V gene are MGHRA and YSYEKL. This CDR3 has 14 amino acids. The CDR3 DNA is TGCGCCAGCGGCTCACCGGGACAGACCTACGAGCAGTACTTC. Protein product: CASGSPGQTYEQYF.

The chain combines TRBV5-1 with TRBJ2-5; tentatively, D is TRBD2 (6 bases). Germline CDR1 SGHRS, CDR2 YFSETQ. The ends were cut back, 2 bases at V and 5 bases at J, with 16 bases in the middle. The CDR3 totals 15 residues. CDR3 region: CASSFGGVAWETQYF. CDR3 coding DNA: TGCGCCAGCAGCTTCGGGGGAGTCGCCTGGGAGACCCAGTACTTC.

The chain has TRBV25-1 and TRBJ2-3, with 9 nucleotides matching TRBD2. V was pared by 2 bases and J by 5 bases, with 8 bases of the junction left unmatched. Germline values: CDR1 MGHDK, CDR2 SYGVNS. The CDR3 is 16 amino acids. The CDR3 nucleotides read TGTGCCAGCAGTGAACTCGGCGGGAGGGGGAGAGATACGCAGTATTTT. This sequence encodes CASSELGGRGRDTQYF.

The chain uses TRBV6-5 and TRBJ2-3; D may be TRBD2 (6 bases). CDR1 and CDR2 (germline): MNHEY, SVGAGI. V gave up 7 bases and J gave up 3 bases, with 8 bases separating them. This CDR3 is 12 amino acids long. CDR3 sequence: CASNGGTDTQYF. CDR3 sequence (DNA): TGTGCCAGCAACGGGGGTACAGATACGCAGTATTTT.

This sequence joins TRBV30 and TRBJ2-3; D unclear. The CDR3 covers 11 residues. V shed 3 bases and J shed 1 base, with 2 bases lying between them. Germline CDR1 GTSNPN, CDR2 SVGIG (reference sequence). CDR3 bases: TGTGCCTGGAGCGGCACAGATACGCAGTATTTT. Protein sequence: CAWSGTDTQYF.

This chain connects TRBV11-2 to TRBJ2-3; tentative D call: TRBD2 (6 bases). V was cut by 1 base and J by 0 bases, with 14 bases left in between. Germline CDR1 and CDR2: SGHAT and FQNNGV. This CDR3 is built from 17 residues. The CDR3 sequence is CASSLVVSGSSTDTQYF. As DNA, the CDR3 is TGTGCCAGCAGCTTAGTGGTGAGCGGGTCTAGCACAGATACGCAGTATTTT.